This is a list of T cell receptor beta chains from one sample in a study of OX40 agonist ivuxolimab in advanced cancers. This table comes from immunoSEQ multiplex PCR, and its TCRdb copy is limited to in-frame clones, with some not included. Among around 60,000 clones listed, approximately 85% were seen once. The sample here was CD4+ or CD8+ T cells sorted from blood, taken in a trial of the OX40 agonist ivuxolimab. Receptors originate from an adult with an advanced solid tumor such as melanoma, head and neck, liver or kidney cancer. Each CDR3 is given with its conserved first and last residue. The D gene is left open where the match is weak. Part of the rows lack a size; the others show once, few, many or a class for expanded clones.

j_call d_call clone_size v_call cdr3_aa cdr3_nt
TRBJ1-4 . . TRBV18 CASSLALSGANEKLFF TGTGCCAGCTCACTCGCGCTGTCGGGGGCCAATGAAAAACTGTTTTTT
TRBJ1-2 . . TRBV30 CAWSVSSYGYTF TGTGCCTGGAGTGTTTCGTCATATGGCTACACCTTC
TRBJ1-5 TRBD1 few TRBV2 CASTRGGQGVDQPQHF TGTGCCAGCACTAGAGGGGGACAGGGGGTTGATCAGCCCCAGCATTTT
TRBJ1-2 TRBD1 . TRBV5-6 CASSLATGDLYGYTF TGTGCCAGCAGCTTGGCGACAGGGGACCTCTATGGCTACACCTTC
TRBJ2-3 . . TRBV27 CASSLSMASTDTQYF TGTGCCAGCAGTTTATCGATGGCAAGCACAGATACGCAGTATTTT
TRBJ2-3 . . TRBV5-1 CASSLAHRRTDTQYF TGCGCCAGCAGCTTGGCGCACAGACGCACAGATACGCAGTATTTT
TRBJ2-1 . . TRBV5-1 CASSLAVRLNEQFF TGCGCCAGCAGCTTGGCCGTCAGGCTCAATGAGCAGTTCTTC
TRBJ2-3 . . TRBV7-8 CASSYSGVDTQYF TGTGCCAGCAGCTACAGCGGAGTGGATACGCAGTATTTT
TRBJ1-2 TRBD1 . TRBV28 CASSLPQGRGRGYTF TGTGCCAGCAGTTTACCACAGGGGAGGGGCCGTGGCTACACCTTC
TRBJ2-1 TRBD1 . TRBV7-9 CASSLVGTERQFF TGTGCCAGCAGCTTAGTTGGGACAGAGAGGCAGTTCTTC
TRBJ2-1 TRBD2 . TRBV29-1 CSVNEGLAEQFF TGCAGCGTTAACGAGGGACTAGCGGAGCAGTTCTTC
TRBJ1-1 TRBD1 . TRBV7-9 CASSFNRGTEAFF TGTGCCAGCAGCTTCAACAGGGGGACTGAAGCTTTCTTT
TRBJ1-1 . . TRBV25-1 CASNPVGARTEAFF TGTGCCAGCAACCCGGTAGGGGCTCGCACTGAAGCTTTCTTT
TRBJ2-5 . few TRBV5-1 CASSPPGHKGLETQYF TGCGCCAGCAGCCCCCCGGGACATAAGGGGTTGGAGACCCAGTACTTC
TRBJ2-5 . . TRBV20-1 CSAIPTETQYF TGCAGTGCAATCCCCACCGAGACCCAGTACTTC
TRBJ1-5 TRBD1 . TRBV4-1 CASSQEGTDSNQPQHF TGCGCCAGCAGCCAAGAGGGGACAGATAGCAATCAGCCCCAGCATTTT
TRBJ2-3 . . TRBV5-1 CASSIKGAGGTDTQYF TGCGCCAGCAGCATTAAAGGGGCGGGTGGCACAGATACGCAGTATTTT
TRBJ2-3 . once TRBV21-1 CASTTGSGTDTQYF TGTGCCAGCACCACTGGGTCCGGCACAGATACGCAGTATTTT
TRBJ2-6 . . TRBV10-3 CAISESGFSGANVLTF TGTGCCATCAGTGAATCGGGGTTCTCTGGGGCCAACGTCCTGACTTTC
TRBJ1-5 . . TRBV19 CASSNDGMENSNQPQHF TGTGCCAGTAGTAACGACGGGATGGAGAATAGCAATCAGCCCCAGCATTTT
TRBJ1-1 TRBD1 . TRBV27 CASRSGSGTGGHTEAFF TGTGCCAGCAGAAGTGGTTCGGGGACAGGGGGCCACACTGAAGCTTTCTTT
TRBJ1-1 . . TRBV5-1 CASSLDTGYTEAFF TGCGCCAGCAGCTTGGACACAGGGTACACTGAAGCTTTCTTT
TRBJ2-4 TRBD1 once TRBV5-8 CASSLGQDRIQYF TGTGCCAGCAGCCTCGGACAGGACAGAATTCAGTACTTC
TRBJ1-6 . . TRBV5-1 CASSRLGSYNSPLHF TGCGCCAGCAGCCGGCTAGGCTCCTATAATTCACCCCTCCACTTT
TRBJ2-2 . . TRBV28 CASGKRDTGELFF TGTGCCAGCGGAAAGCGGGACACCGGGGAGCTGTTTTTT
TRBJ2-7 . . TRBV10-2 CASSESAGSYEQYF TGCGCCAGCAGTGAGTCAGCCGGGTCCTACGAGCAGTACTTC
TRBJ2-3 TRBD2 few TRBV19 CASSINGGASTDTQYF TGTGCCAGTAGTATAAACGGGGGGGCTAGCACAGATACGCAGTATTTT
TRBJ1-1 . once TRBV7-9 CASSLGQVNTEAFF TGTGCCAGCAGCTTAGGCCAAGTGAACACTGAAGCTTTCTTT
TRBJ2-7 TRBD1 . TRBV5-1 CASSSGQGPYEQYF TGCGCCAGCAGCTCGGGACAGGGCCCCTACGAGCAGTACTTC
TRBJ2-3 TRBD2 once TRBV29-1 CSAHPASGFTDTQYF TGCAGCGCCCACCCGGCTAGCGGGTTTACAGATACGCAGTATTTT
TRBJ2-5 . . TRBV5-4 CASTSSLQETQYF TGTGCCAGCACCTCCTCTCTACAAGAGACCCAGTACTTC
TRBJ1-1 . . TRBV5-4 CASSWDVKGTEAFF TGTGCCAGCAGCTGGGACGTCAAGGGAACTGAAGCTTTCTTT
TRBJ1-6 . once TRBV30 CAWKPPGPSNSPLHF TGTGCCTGGAAACCTCCCGGGCCCTCTAATTCACCCCTCCACTTT
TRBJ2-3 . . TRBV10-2 CASGEQRTDTQYF TGCGCCAGCGGGGAGCAGCGCACAGATACGCAGTATTTT
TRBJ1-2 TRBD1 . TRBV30 CAWSPGQANNYGYTF TGTGCCTGGAGTCCGGGACAGGCGAACAACTATGGCTACACCTTC
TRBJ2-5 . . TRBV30 CAWRGVAVQETQYF TGTGCCTGGAGAGGAGTAGCGGTTCAAGAGACCCAGTACTTC
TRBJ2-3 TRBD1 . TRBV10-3 CAGSTGGPTDTQYF TGTGCCGGCTCGACAGGGGGCCCCACAGATACGCAGTATTTT
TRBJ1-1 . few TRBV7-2 CASSLVMGGRAFF TGTGCCAGCAGCTTAGTGATGGGGGGGAGGGCTTTCTTT
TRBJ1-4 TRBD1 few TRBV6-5 CAGRGISTNEKLFF TGTGCCGGCAGGGGGATCTCAACTAATGAAAAACTGTTTTTT
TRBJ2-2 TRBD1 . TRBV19 CASSIDWTGPGELFF TGTGCCAGTAGTATAGATTGGACAGGGCCCGGGGAGCTGTTTTTT
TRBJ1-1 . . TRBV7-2 CASSLTAANTEAFF TGTGCCAGCAGCTTAACGGCTGCGAACACTGAAGCTTTCTTT
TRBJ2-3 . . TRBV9 CASSLQGSSDTQYF TGTGCCAGCAGCCTGCAGGGGAGTTCGGATACGCAGTATTTT
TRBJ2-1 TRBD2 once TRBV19 CASSMSPSGRSAYNEQFF TGTGCCAGTAGTATGTCGCCTAGCGGGAGGTCTGCTTACAATGAGCAGTTCTTC
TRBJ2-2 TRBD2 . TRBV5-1 CASSLGRLAGGHTGELFF TGCGCCAGCAGCCTGGGGCGACTAGCGGGGGGACACACCGGGGAGCTGTTTTTT
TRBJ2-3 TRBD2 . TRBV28 CASSLAGGTDTQYF TGTGCCAGCAGTCTAGCGGGTGGCACAGATACGCAGTATTTT
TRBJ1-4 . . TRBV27 CASSFRRGAGEKLFF TGTGCCAGCAGTTTCCGCCGGGGGGCCGGTGAAAAACTGTTTTTT
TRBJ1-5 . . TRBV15 CATGLLSNQPQHF TGTGCCACCGGGCTACTCAGCAATCAGCCCCAGCATTTT